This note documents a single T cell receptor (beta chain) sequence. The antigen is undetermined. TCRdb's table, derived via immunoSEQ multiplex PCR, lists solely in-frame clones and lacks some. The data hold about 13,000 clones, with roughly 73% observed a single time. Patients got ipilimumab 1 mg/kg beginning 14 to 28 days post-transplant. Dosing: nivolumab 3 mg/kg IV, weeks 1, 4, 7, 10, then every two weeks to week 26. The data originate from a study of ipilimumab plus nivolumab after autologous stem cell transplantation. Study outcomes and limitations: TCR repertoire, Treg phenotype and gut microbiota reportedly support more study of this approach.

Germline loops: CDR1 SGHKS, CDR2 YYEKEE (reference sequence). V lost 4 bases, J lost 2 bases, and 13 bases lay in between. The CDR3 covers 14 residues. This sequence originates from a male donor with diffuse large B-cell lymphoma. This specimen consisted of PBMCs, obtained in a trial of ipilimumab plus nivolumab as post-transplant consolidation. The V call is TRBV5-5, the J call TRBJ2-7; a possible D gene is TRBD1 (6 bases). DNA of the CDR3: TGTGCCAGCAGCCCCCAGGGGAACCCCTACGAGCAGTACTTC. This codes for CASSPQGNPYEQYF.